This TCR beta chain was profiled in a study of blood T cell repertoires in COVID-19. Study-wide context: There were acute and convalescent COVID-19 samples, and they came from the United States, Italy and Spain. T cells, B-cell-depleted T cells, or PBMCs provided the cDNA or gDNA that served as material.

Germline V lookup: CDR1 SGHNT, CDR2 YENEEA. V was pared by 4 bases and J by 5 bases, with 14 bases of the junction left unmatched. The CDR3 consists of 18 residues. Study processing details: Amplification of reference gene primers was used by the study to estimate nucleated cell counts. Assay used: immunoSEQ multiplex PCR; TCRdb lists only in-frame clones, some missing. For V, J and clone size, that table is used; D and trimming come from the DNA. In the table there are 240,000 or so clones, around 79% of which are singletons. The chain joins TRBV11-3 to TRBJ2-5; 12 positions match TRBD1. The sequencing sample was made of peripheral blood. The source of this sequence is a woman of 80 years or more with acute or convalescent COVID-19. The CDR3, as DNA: TGTGCCAGCAGCTCCCGGGACAGGGGGCTTCTAGCCAGGGAGACCCAGTACTTC. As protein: CASSSRDRGLLARETQYF.